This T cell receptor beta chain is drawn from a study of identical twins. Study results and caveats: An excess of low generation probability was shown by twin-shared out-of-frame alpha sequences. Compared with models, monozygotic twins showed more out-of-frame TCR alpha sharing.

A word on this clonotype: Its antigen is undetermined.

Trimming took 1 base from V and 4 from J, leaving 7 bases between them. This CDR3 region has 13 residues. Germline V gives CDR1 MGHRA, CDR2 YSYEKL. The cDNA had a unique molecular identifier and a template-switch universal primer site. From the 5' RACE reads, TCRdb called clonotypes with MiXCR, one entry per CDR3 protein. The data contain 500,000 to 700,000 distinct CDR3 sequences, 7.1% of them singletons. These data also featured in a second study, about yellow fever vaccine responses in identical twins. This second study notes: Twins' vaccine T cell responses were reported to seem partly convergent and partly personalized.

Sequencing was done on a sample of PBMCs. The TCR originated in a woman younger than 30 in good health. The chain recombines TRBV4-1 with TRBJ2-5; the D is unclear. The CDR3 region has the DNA TGCGCCAGCAGCCAAGCCCCCCCAGAGACCCAGTACTTC. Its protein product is CASSQAPPETQYF.